Listed here is a single T cell receptor (beta chain). Participants, about 18 to 90 years old, spanned 24 US areas. The data belong to a study of blood T cell repertoires in COVID-19. With 7 bases removed from V and 9 bases from J, the gap between germline ends came to 13 bases. The CDR3 loop spans 12 amino acids. Method: immunoSEQ multiplex PCR; TCRdb's copy keeps in-frame clones and lacks some. The sample has about 270,000 clones, around 88% seen once. This rearrangement joins TRBV12-3 or TRBV12-4 to TRBJ2-1; possible D gene TRBD1, 6 bases. Sequenced: PBMCs or T cells enriched from blood (not recorded which). The sequence was obtained from a woman aged 40 to 49 with acute COVID-19. The CDR3 protein is CASTSSRGEQFF. Here the CDR3 DNA reads TGTGCCAGCACCTCCAGCAGGGGTGAGCAGTTCTTC.